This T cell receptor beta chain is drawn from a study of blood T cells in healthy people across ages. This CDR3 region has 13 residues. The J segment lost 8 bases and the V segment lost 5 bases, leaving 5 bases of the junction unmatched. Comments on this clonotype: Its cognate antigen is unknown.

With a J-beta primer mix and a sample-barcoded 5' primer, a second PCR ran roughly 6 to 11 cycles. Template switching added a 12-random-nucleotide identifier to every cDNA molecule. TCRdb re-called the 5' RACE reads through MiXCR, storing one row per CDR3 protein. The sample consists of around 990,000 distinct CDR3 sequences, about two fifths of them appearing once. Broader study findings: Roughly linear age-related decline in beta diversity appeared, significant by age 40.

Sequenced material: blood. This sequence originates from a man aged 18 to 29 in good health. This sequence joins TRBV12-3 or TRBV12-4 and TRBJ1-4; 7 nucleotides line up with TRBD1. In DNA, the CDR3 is TGTGCCAGCAGTGAGGGGGCCTTGGAAAAACTGTTTTTT. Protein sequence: CASSEGALEKLFF.